This T cell receptor beta chain was observed in a study of beta chain features in type 1 diabetes. General study results and limits: cDNA-based reads could over-represent cells with high TCR expression.

Of the isolated RNA, all was reverse transcribed, and so the sequenced material was expressed TCRB transcripts. The table came from immunoSEQ multiplex PCR; TCRdb's copy has only in-frame clones and leaves some out. Of around 280,000 clones listed, about 7.8% are singletons. As concerns this clone: As yet, its antigen is unknown.

Using CD45RO/CCR7/CD25/CD127/CD95/CD27, CD4+ naive, central memory, regulatory and stem cell-like memory cells were sorted. The CDR3 has 15 amino acids. V lost 1 base and J 7 bases, leaving 16 bases between the germline ends. Per germline, CDR1 LGHNA and CDR2 YSLEER. V usage is TRBV4-3 and J usage is TRBJ1-2; D is perhaps TRBD1 (6 bases). Material: central memory CD4+ T cells from blood. The receptor comes from a woman aged 18-35 years in good health. CDR3 sequence reads: CASSQGGGVMAGYTF. DNA of the CDR3: TGCGCCAGCAGCCAAGGAGGGGGGGTCATGGCTGGCTACACCTTC.